This T cell receptor beta chain was sequenced for a study of tumor and adjacent non-tumor tissue in lung cancer. Germline V lookup: CDR1 ENHRY, CDR2 SYGVKD. The CDR3 is 12 amino acids. Three rounds of nested PCR, following a modified ARM-PCR protocol, produced the TCRbeta library. In TCRdb, the multiplex PCR reads were re-called with MiXCR into one record per CDR3 protein. The profile shows about 48,000 distinct CDR3 sequences, about 68% of them singletons. The study, taken as a whole, reports: Higher tumor TCR diversity was associated with shorter survival. Tumor tissue had significantly higher TCR diversity than normal lung.

RNA was extracted from bulk tissue without any cell sorting. The normal lung tissue was taken more than 3 cm from the tumor edge. This clonotype was recorded only once. Its antigen is as yet unknown. A much larger clone sits a single nucleotide away, making a read error possible. The TCR was taken from a woman aged 70-85 years with non-small cell lung cancer. The sample consisted of distant non-tumor lung tissue. V gene TRBV10-3 combines with J gene TRBJ1-3; no reliable D call. DNA of the CDR3: TGTACCATCGGCGGATCTGGAAACACCATATATTTT. It codes for CTIGGSGNTIYF.